Sequencing of this T cell receptor beta chain was carried out in a study of T cell repertoires in cytomegalovirus infection. Study overall: Researchers turned to recently identified HLA-C-restricted CMV epitopes as well as well-studied HLA-B-restricted ones. Shared public TCR beta signatures pointed to both CMV infection and a matching HLA type.

TCRdb reprocessed the reads with MiXCR, giving one entry per CDR3 protein. The sample carries nearly 700,000 distinct CDR3 sequences, around 30% recorded once. On this clonotype: Its antigen is currently unknown.

The CDR3 sequence is 13 residues long. V shed 7 bases and J shed 6 bases, with 16 bases lying between them. Study findings and constraints: People with CMV and the relevant HLA were identified by cumulative public TCR beta family frequency. The study found HLA-C-restricted CMV-specific TCR beta clonotypes dominating the ex vivo response.

The sequencing used cultured PBMCs, collected from culture after CMV antigen stimulation. The chain recombines TRBV12-3 or TRBV12-4 with TRBJ2-7, with D possibly being TRBD2 (6 bases). The sequence came from a human donor in good health (CMV status not recorded). Some clones in this sample may be carry-over from other donors' samples. The CDR3 bases are TGTGCCAGCACCTGGAGGGGATCGGGCGAGCAGTACTTC. Translated, it gives CASTWRGSGEQYF.